This T cell receptor (beta chain) was profiled in a study of radiotherapy plus CTLA-4 blockade in lung cancer. Focal radiation with ipilimumab CTLA-4 blockade was given to patients with chemo-refractory metastatic non-small-cell lung cancer. Sequencing used immunoSEQ multiplex PCR; TCRdb keeps in-frame clones, though not all of them. The table has around 30,000 clones, around 70% seen once. Looked up from germline, CDR1 is MNHEY and CDR2 is SMNVEV (reference sequence). CDR3 length: 13 amino acids. V lost 5 bases to trimming and J lost 4 bases, with 9 bases between them. The chain is built from TRBV27 and TRBJ2-1, with unresolved D. The receptor comes from a human donor with non-small cell lung cancer who had stable disease on radiotherapy plus ipilimumab. Sequencing used peripheral blood, obtained from a patient treated with radiotherapy plus ipilimumab. CDR3 loop: CASSPRRYNEQFF. The CDR3 DNA reads as TGTGCCAGCAGTCCCCGTAGATACAATGAGCAGTTCTTC.